This T cell receptor (beta chain) was sequenced during a study of cytomegalovirus exposure and HLA in healthy donors. Study-wide results and caveats: Later analysis suggested most CMV-associated TCR beta chains were HLA-restricted. In vitro, a few CMV-associated chains proved specific for CMV antigens. It is likely that the observed cluster of highly shared sequence variants was a sequencing artifact.

After removal of 6 bases from V and 8 bases from J, the junction contained 10 bases not matched to a gene. The V gene's germline CDR1 is SNHLY and CDR2 FYNNEI. The CDR3 is 14 residues long. The PCR employed 60 Vbeta primers together with 13 Jbeta primers. Only in-frame clones appear in the TCRdb table, and some are missing; sequencing was by immunoSEQ multiplex PCR. Its clone listing holds tens of thousands of clones. As concerns this clone: Its antigen is unknown.

This sequence originates from a man aged 18 to 30 in good health and CMV-seropositive. Specimen: PBMCs. The chain recombines TRBV2 with TRBJ1-2; 9 bases align to TRBD1. This chain's CDR3 is CASSLDWTGEGYTF. DNA for the CDR3: TGTGCCAGCAGCCTTGATTGGACAGGGGAAGGCTACACCTTC.